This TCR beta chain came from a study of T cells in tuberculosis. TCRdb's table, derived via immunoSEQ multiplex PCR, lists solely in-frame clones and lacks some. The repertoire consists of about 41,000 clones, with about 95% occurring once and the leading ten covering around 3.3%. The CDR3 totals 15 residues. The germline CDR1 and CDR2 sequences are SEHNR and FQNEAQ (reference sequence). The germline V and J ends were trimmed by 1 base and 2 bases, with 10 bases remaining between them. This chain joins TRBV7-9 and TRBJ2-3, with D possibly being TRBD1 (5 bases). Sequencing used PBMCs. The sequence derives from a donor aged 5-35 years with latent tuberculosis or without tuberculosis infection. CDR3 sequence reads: CASSLEGVVTDTQYF. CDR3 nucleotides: TGTGCCAGCAGCTTAGAAGGGGTTGTCACAGATACGCAGTATTTT. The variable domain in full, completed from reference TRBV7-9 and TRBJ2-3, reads DTGVSQNPRHKITKRGQNVTFRCDPISEHNRLYWYRQTLGQGPEFLTYFQNEAQLEKSRLLSDRFSAERPKGSFSTLEIQRTEQGDSAMYLCASSLEGVVTDTQYFGPGTRLTVL.